The T cell receptor beta chain under discussion was sequenced for a study of technical replicates of blood from a handful of donors. Looked up from germline, CDR1 is KGHSH and CDR2 is LQKENI. The junction had 15 bases not matched to a gene; V was cut back by 6 bases and J by 7 bases. The CDR3 consists of 18 residues. Assay used: immunoSEQ multiplex PCR; TCRdb lists only in-frame clones, some missing. Here the sample spans over 55,000 clones, around 96% being singletons. The sequencing sample was made of PBMCs. The rearrangement uses TRBV18 and TRBJ2-1; TRBD2 agrees at 13 bases. This clonotype was obtained from a human donor in good health. Some clones in this sample may be carry-over from other donors' samples. The CDR3 DNA follows: TGTGCCAGCTCGACACGGGGGACTAGCGGGGCCGGGGGTAATGAGCAGTTCTTC. This codes for CASSTRGTSGAGGNEQFF.